A single sample gave rise to the 20 T cell receptor beta chains below, sequenced in a study of Graves' ophthalmopathy and Graves' hyperthyroidism. RNA transcripts were the source from which TCR beta CDR3 regions were amplified. First-round RT-PCR employed HTBI primers, with a second-round multiplex PCR after it. TCRdb passed the multiplex PCR reads through MiXCR, listing each CDR3 protein once. The sample gives about 380,000 distinct CDR3 sequences, 15% of which show up once; roughly 7% is in the top ten. Sequencing was performed on peripheral blood. These receptors were taken from a woman aged 18-35 years with stable Graves' hyperthyroidism.

The rearrangement uses TRBV27 and TRBJ2-7; D is ambiguous. Germline V gene lookup returns CDR1 MNHEY and CDR2 SMNVEV (reference sequence). The CDR3 length is 14 residues. Trimming took 4 bases from V and 1 from J, leaving 11 bases between them. CDR3 amino acids: CASSSKGISYEQYF. The CDR3 DNA reads TGTGCCAGCAGTTCCAAAGGGATTTCCTACGAGCAGTACTTC.

This clonotype was found many times. Compared with germline, one end of the junction differs, possibly owing to a read error. This rearrangement joins TRBV6-1 to TRBJ1-1; 7 nucleotides match TRBD1. This CDR3 has 14 amino acids. CDR1 MNHNS and CDR2 SASEGT come from the germline V gene. The CDR3 region has the DNA TGTACCAGCAGAGCCGGGACAGCGAACACTGAAGCTTTCTTT. Translating it yields CTSRAGTANTEAFF.

The sample holds many counts of this clonotype. The genes are TRBV12-3 or TRBV12-4 and TRBJ1-3; the D is unclear. This CDR3 spans 12 amino acids. V gave up 6 bases and J gave up 8 bases, with 11 bases separating them. The CDR3 protein is CASRTPGDTIYF. The CDR3 DNA follows: TGTGCCAGCAGAACCCCCGGGGACACCATATATTTT.

This clonotype was detected ten times or more. The chain couples TRBV7-9 to TRBJ2-7, with D possibly matching TRBD1 (6 bases). There are 14 residues in the CDR3. V lost 5 bases and J lost 3, with 14 bases in between. Germline V CDR1 and CDR2: SEHNR, FQNEAQ (reference sequence). This chain's CDR3 is CASSSRDTFYEQYF. For the CDR3, the DNA is TGTGCCAGCAGCAGCCGGGACACCTTCTACGAGCAGTACTTC.

This clonotype occurred many times. J is TRBJ1-2 and V is TRBV6-1; unclear D gene. The germline V gene encodes CDR1 MNHNS and CDR2 SASEGT. This CDR3 comprises 12 residues. V was pared by 6 bases and J by 5 bases, with 10 bases between. This CDR3 is CASRNTHYGYTF. The DNA of the CDR3 is TGTGCCAGCAGGAATACACATTATGGCTACACCTTC.

This clonotype has ten or more counts. This chain connects TRBV7-9 to TRBJ2-3; TRBD2 might be the D (5 bases). CDR1 and CDR2 (germline): SEHNR, FQNEAQ (reference sequence). V shed 6 bases and J shed 0 bases, with 13 bases lying between them. This CDR3 contains 15 residues. Here the CDR3 reads CASSSDSSSTDTQYF. In DNA form, the CDR3 reads TGTGCCAGCAGTTCGGACTCTTCTAGCACAGATACGCAGTATTTT.

This clonotype was seen repeatedly, ten times or more. The rearrangement uses TRBV14 and TRBJ2-7; D not certain. Per the germline V gene, CDR1 is SGHDN and CDR2 is FVKESK. The length of the CDR3 is 15 residues. The germline V and J ends were trimmed by 0 bases and 4 bases, with 13 bases remaining between them. CDR3 region: CASSQDFGRYYEQYF. In nucleotides, the CDR3 is TGTGCCAGCAGCCAAGATTTCGGACGGTATTACGAGCAGTACTTC.

This clonotype has ten or more counts. This chain links TRBV24-1 with TRBJ1-6; TRBD1 matches at 8 bases. J lost 7 bases, V lost 5 bases, and 6 bases had no gene match. From germline, CDR1 is KGHDR and CDR2 SFDVKD. The CDR3 spans 15 residues. CDR3 in amino acids: CATSVPDRANSPLHF. Written as DNA, the CDR3 is TGTGCCACCAGTGTTCCGGACAGGGCCAATTCACCCCTCCACTTT.

The sample holds many counts of this clonotype. The gene calls are TRBV19 and TRBJ2-7; tentatively, D is TRBD1 (5 bases). The germline V and J ends were trimmed by 3 bases and 7 bases, with 22 bases remaining between them. Germline V gene sequence: CDR1 LNHDA, CDR2 SQIVND (reference sequence). The length of the CDR3 is 16 residues. The CDR3 loop is CASSMLFRTPKGEQYF. The CDR3 coding sequence is TGTGCCAGTAGTATGCTCTTTCGGACACCCAAAGGGGAGCAGTACTTC.

This clonotype was seen at least ten times. The chain carries TRBV4-1 and TRBJ1-2, with D maybe TRBD1 (5 bases). V gave up 4 bases and J gave up 4 bases, with 16 bases separating them. The germline CDR1 and CDR2 sequences are MGHRA and YSYEKL. This CDR3 is built from 15 residues. DNA for the CDR3: TGCGCCAGCAGCCCCCCTGACAGCCGACCCTATGGCTACACCTTC. This sequence encodes CASSPPDSRPYGYTF.

There are a few counts of this clonotype. The chain combines TRBV3-1 with TRBJ2-2, with 10 bases matching TRBD1. The CDR3 covers 17 residues. From germline, CDR1 is LGHDT and CDR2 YNNKEL (reference sequence). The ends lost 0 bases at V and 3 bases at J; junction bases unmatched: 4. This CDR3 reads CASSQEGTGADTGELFF. For the CDR3, the DNA is TGTGCCAGCAGCCAAGAAGGGACAGGGGCGGACACCGGGGAGCTGTTTTTT.

Many counts were recorded for this clonotype. The chain carries TRBV19 and TRBJ1-1; D remains ambiguous. Trimming removed 3 bases from V and 5 bases from J, with 13 bases in between. CDR3 size: 14 residues. Germline CDR1 and CDR2: LNHDA and SQIVND (reference sequence). The CDR3 sequence: CASSMGRIRTEAFF. The CDR3 DNA reads TGTGCCAGTAGTATGGGCAGGATTCGGACTGAAGCTTTCTTT.

This clonotype came up many times. V gene TRBV6-1 combines with J gene TRBJ1-1; perhaps TRBD1 as D (5 bases). Germline V gives CDR1 MNHNS, CDR2 SASEGT. Trimming took off 4 bases at V and 2 bases at J, with 8 bases between the two ends. CDR3 size: 13 residues. The CDR3 DNA reads TGTGCCAGCAGTGGGGACGTAAACACTGAAGCTTTCTTT. It codes for CASSGDVNTEAFF.

This clonotype was picked up many times. A read error may be the cause here, since a much bigger clone is one base away. This chain links TRBV7-9 with TRBJ1-6; D remains ambiguous. With 1 base removed from V and 5 bases from J, the gap between germline ends came to 3 bases. The CDR3 sequence is 13 residues long. The germline V gene has CDR1 SEHNR and CDR2 FQNEAQ (reference sequence). CDR3 sequence reads: CASSLGDNSPLHF. In DNA form, the CDR3 reads TGTGCCAGCAGCTTAGGGGATAATTCACCCCTCCACTTT.

This clonotype was detected ten times or more. A much larger clone sits a single nucleotide away, making a read error possible. The V gene is TRBV12-3 or TRBV12-4, the J gene TRBJ1-6; D remains unclear. The CDR3 runs to 14 residues. CDR3 sequence reads: CASSLGETNSHLHF. The CDR3, as DNA: TGTGCCAGCAGTTTAGGGGAGACCAATTCACACCTCCACTTT.

The rearrangement links TRBV29-1 to TRBJ1-1, with D possibly being TRBD1 (5 bases). This CDR3 is built from 13 residues. Germline loops: CDR1 SQVTM, CDR2 ANQGSEA. The ends were cut back, 2 bases at V and 6 bases at J, with 13 bases in the middle. The CDR3 bases are TGCAGCGTTGAACCGGGGCCAGAGGCTGAAGCTTTCTTT. Protein: CSVEPGPEAEAFF.

This clonotype was seen ten or more times. V is TRBV7-2 and J is TRBJ2-7; TRBD2 matches at 7 bases. Germline V gene sequence: CDR1 SGHTA, CDR2 FQGNSA. This CDR3 comprises 14 residues. Trimming removed 1 base from V and 4 bases from J; junction bases left unmatched: 4. The CDR3 DNA follows: TGTGCCAGCAGCTTAGACCGGGGAGGGTACGAGCAGTACTTC. Its protein product is CASSLDRGGYEQYF.

A remark on this clonotype: One base away lies a much larger clone, so this may be a sequencing read error. The chain uses TRBV6-1 and TRBJ2-5; D call uncertain. This CDR3 region has 12 residues. In germline, CDR1 is MNHNS, CDR2 SASEGT. In DNA, the CDR3 is TGTGCCAGCAGTTATGGGCAAGAGACCAAGTACTTC. This codes for CASSYGQETKYF.

This clonotype was seen ten or more times. The genes are TRBV12-3 or TRBV12-4 and TRBJ2-2; possible D gene TRBD1, 6 bases. CDR3 size: 15 residues. V was trimmed by 6 bases and J by 0 bases, leaving 11 bases between them. The CDR3 sequence: CASRMGHTNTGELFF. CDR3 bases: TGTGCCAGCAGGATGGGACATACGAACACCGGGGAGCTGTTTTTT.

This clonotype was seen a few times. The genes are TRBV6-1 and TRBJ2-5, with 9 bases matching TRBD2. The V segment lost 8 bases and the J segment 5 bases; nucleotides outside the gene matches: 6. This CDR3 contains 13 residues. The germline V gene has CDR1 MNHNS and CDR2 SASEGT. The DNA of the CDR3 is TGTGCCAGCCACGTAGCGGGGGCGGAGACCCAGTACTTC. Residues: CASHVAGAETQYF.